The T cell receptor beta chain under discussion was sequenced for a study of identifying expanded T cells in peripheral blood. CDR1 SGHAT and CDR2 FQNNGV come from the germline V gene. Trimming took off 1 base at V and 0 bases at J, with 10 bases between the two ends. The CDR3 runs to 16 residues. Using immunoSEQ multiplex PCR, the repertoire was profiled, and TCRdb retains in-frame clones only, with some absent. This repertoire shows 60,000 to 70,000 clones, about 90% found once; its top ten account for 4.7%. The rearrangement uses TRBV11-2 and TRBJ1-3, with a possible D match to TRBD1 (6 bases). The sample was blood. This clonotype was sampled from a person between 18 and 75 years old in good health. CDR3 protein: CASSLASDSSGNTIYF. In nucleotides, the CDR3 is TGTGCCAGCAGCTTAGCCTCGGACAGCTCTGGAAACACCATATATTTT.